This TCR beta chain was identified in a study of T cell clones after liver transplantation. About the study: TCRbeta sequencing after a pre-transplant mixed lymphocyte reaction identified graft-donor-reactive clones, later tracked in post-transplant blood.

Trimming left V 1 base short and J 4 bases short, with 22 bases between. CDR3 length: 19 amino acids. CDR1 SGHVS and CDR2 FQNEAQ come from the germline V gene. As concerns this clone: What it recognizes is unknown.

The protocol was immunoSEQ multiplex PCR, while the TCRdb copy is restricted to in-frame clones and leaves out a portion. The sample lists 93,000 or so clones, around 84% occurring once. Study observations and caveats: Post-transplant time points were not standardized, so conclusions are preliminary. A significant post-transplant drop in circulating graft-donor-reactive CD4 TCRbeta sequences occurred in most of the 8 subjects.

This sequence was found in a human patient who received a liver transplant. The graft donor may have contributed some T cells. The chain is built from TRBV7-8 and TRBJ2-2; D may match TRBD1 or TRBD2 (6 bases each). The specimen was CD4+ T cells from blood, collected around 44 months after liver transplant. The CDR3, as DNA: TGTGCCAGCAGCTTAGTCGCCAAATCGAGAGGGGGGTCCACCGGGGAGCTGTTTTTT. It encodes CASSLVAKSRGGSTGELFF.